This T cell receptor (beta chain) was documented in a study of blood T cell repertoires in COVID-19. Looking at the study overall: Whether acute or convalescent, the COVID-19 samples came from the United States, Italy and Spain. Sample material is recorded as cDNA or gDNA derived from T cells, B-cell-depleted T cells, or PBMCs.

Original data processing: The authors estimated nucleated cell counts from reference gene primer amplification. The assay was immunoSEQ multiplex PCR, and TCRdb's table has in-frame clones only and misses some. Clonal size and the V and J genes are those of that table, whereas D and trimming came from the DNA. The repertoire holds about 310,000 clones, about nine tenths seen once, with roughly 2% in the top ten. The CDR3 spans 15 residues. Germline CDR1 is SGHRS and CDR2 is YFSETQ. The ends lost 0 bases at V and 2 bases at J; junction bases unmatched: 2. This sequence joins TRBV5-1 and TRBJ2-7, with 10 bases aligning to TRBD2. The TCR was taken from a man in his late teens or twenties with active or convalescent COVID-19. Material for sequencing was peripheral blood. The DNA of the CDR3 is TGCGCCAGCAGCTTGGGACTAGCGGGCACCTACGAGCAGTACTTC. Translating gives CASSLGLAGTYEQYF.